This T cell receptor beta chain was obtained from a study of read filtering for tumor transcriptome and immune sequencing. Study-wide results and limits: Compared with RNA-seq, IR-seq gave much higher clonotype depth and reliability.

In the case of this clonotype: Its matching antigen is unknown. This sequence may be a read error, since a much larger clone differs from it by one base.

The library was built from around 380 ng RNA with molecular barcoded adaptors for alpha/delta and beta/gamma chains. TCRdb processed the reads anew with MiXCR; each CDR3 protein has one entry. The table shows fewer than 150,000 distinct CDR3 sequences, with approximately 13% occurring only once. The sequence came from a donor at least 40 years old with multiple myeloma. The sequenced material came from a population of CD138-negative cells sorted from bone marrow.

CDR3 sequence (DNA): TGTGCCAGCAAGAGACAGGCGTCGTACACCGGGGAGCTGTTTTTT. Translation gives CASKRQASYTGELFF. The chain combines TRBV2 with TRBJ2-2; tentative D call: TRBD1 (6 bases). This CDR3 has 15 residues. Germline CDR1 reads SNHLY; CDR2 reads FYNNEI. Trimming removed 7 bases from V and 3 bases from J, with 15 bases in between.